This TCR beta chain is from a study of CD8 T cells in Susac syndrome. Study-wide results and caveats: An acknowledgment was made by the study that its TCR sequencing and HLA analysis involved relatively few individuals.

CD8+ and CD4+ T cells from blood underwent TCR beta sequencing. FACS enriched CD8+ TEMRA cells, while bulk CD8+ and CD4+ were negatively isolated. Random-hexamer reverse transcription was applied to roughly 0.5 to 1 ug RNA. Amplification of TCR beta CDR3 across 54 Vbeta and 13 Jbeta was performed with immunoSEQ multiplex PCR. One entry per CDR3 protein, called by TCRdb with MiXCR from the immunoSEQ multiplex PCR reads. This sample has around 59,000 distinct CDR3 sequences, with approximately 90% found just once. CDR3 length: 10 residues. V lost 4 bases, J lost 3 bases, and 4 bases lay in between. Germline V gene lookup returns CDR1 SQVTM and CDR2 ANQGSEA. This clonotype was detected a few times. Its antigen is currently unknown.

The receptor comes from a human donor in good health. Material: CD8+ T cells from PBMCs. This chain joins TRBV29-1 and TRBJ2-7; D is uncertain. The CDR3 reads CSVGGYEQYF. The CDR3 bases are TGCAGCGTTGGAGGCTACGAGCAGTACTTC.